The subject of this entry is one TCR beta chain. The antigen is not known. This sample is drawn from a study of OX40 agonist ivuxolimab in advanced cancers. Whole-study context: Clinicians treated patients with ivuxolimab, an agonistic anti-OX40 (CD134) antibody. Study findings and constraints: Both CD4+ and CD8+ T cell populations in blood had undergone clonal expansion by week 6 at 0.1 to 3.0 mg/kg. The study found among the lowest clonal expansion in partial responders at 0.1-3.0 mg/kg.

Produced via immunoSEQ multiplex PCR; TCRdb's table is partial and in-frame only. The sample consists of over 30,000 clones, around 84% of them appearing once. Peripheral blood came from all dose cohorts at three timepoints. The TCR comes from an adult with an advanced solid tumor such as melanoma, head and neck, liver or kidney cancer. The sequenced sample was CD4+ or CD8+ T cells sorted from blood, obtained in a trial of the OX40 agonist ivuxolimab.

The CDR3 sequence is CASSQGHEGQPQHF. For the CDR3, the DNA is TGCGCCAGCAGCCAAGGGCATGAGGGACAGCCCCAGCATTTT. This chain joins TRBV4-3 and TRBJ1-5; D remains unclear. The V and J ends lost 1 base and 7 bases respectively, with 11 bases between them. The germline gives CDR1 LGHNA, CDR2 YSLEER. CDR3 size: 14 residues.